The TCR beta chain described here comes from a study of OX40 agonist ivuxolimab in advanced cancers. Study-wide findings and caveats: CD8+ T cells averaged more expanded clones than CD4+. Also showing low normalized T-cell clonal expansion were some of the nonresponders.

The CDR3 length is 12 residues. Per the germline V gene, CDR1 is SNHLY and CDR2 is FYNNEI. Trimming cost V 6 bases and J 5 bases, with 11 bases left between them. With respect to this clone: The target antigen is unknown.

The protocol was immunoSEQ multiplex PCR, while the TCRdb copy is restricted to in-frame clones and leaves out a portion. The table has approximately 69,000 clones, around 85% seen once. This chain uses TRBV2 with TRBJ2-7; D not certain. This TCR derives from an adult with an advanced solid tumor such as melanoma, head and neck, liver or kidney cancer. The sequencing used CD4+ or CD8+ T cells sorted from blood, collected in a trial of the OX40 agonist ivuxolimab. Here the CDR3 reads CASRVTGDEQYF. As DNA, the CDR3 is TGTGCCAGCAGGGTAACGGGCGACGAGCAGTACTTC.